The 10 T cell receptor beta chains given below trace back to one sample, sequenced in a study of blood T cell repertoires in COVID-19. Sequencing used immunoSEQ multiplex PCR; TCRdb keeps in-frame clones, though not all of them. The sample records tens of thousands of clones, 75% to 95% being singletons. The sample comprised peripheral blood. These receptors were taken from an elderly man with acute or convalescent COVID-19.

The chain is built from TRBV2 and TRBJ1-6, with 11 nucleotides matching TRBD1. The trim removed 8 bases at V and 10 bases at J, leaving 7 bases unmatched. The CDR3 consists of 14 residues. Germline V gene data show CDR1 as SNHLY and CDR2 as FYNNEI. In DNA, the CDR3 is TGTGCCAGCTCCGGGACAGGGGGAAGATCACCCCTCCACTTT. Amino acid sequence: CASSGTGGRSPLHF. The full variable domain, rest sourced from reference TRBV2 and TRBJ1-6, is EPEVTQTPSHQVTQMGQEVILRCVPISNHLYFYWYRQILGQKVEFLVSFYNNEISEKSEIFDDQFSVERPDGSNFTLKIRSTKLEDSAMYFCASSGTGGRSPLHFGNGTRLTVT.

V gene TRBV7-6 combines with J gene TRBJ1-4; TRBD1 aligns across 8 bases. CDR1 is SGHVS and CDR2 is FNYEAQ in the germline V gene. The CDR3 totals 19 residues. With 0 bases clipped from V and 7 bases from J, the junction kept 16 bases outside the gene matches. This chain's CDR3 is CASSLASLGGDRSFEKLFF. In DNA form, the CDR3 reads TGTGCCAGCAGCTTAGCGTCACTAGGGGGGGACAGGAGTTTTGAAAAACTGTTTTTT.

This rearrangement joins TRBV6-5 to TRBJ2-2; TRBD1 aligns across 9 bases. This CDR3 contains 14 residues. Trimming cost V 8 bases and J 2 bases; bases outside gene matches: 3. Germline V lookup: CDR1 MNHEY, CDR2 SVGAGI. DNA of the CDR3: TGTGCCAGCGATACAGGGGGCAACACCGGGGAGCTGTTTTTT. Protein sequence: CASDTGGNTGELFF.

The CDR3 nucleotides are TGTGCCAGCAGTTCCCGCAACACGAACTACGAGCAGTACTTC. Amino acid sequence: CASSSRNTNYEQYF. V usage is TRBV27 and J usage is TRBJ2-7; no firm D call. This CDR3 has 14 amino acids. Germline CDR1 and CDR2: MNHEY and SMNVEV (reference sequence). V lost 4 bases to trimming and J lost 3 bases, with 13 bases between them.

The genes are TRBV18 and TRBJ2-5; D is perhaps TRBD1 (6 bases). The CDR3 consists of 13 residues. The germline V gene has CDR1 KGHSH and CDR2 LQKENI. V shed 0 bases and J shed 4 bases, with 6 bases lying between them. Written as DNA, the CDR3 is TGTGCCAGCTCACCACCCAGGGGAGAGACCCAGTACTTC. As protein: CASSPPRGETQYF.

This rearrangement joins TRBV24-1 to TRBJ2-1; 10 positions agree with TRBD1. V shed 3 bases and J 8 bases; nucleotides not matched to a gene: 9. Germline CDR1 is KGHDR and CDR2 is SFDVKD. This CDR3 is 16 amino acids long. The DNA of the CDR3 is TGTGCCACCAGTGATCCGGGACAGGGGAATAAAGATGAGCAGTTCTTC. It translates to CATSDPGQGNKDEQFF.

CDR3: CASSSQGRSTEAFF. The CDR3 region has the DNA TGTGCCAGCAGCTCACAGGGAAGGAGCACTGAAGCTTTCTTT. The rearrangement uses TRBV7-9 and TRBJ1-1, with D perhaps matching TRBD1 (6 bases). The V end was cut by 4 bases, the J end by 4 bases, with 13 bases between. The CDR3 runs 14 residues. Germline V gene lookup returns CDR1 SEHNR and CDR2 FQNEAQ (reference sequence).

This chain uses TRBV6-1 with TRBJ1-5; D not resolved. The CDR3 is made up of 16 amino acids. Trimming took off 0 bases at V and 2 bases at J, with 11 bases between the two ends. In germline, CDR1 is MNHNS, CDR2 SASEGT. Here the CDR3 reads CASSEASGWGNQPQHF. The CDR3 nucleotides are TGTGCCAGCAGTGAAGCTTCGGGATGGGGCAATCAGCCCCAGCATTTT.

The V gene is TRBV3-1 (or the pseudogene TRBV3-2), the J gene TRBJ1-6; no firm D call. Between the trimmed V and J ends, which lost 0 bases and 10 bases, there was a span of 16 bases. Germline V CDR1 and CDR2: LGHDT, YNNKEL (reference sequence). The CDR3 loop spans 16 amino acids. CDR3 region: CASSQEGGRPQSPLHF. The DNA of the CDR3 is TGTGCCAGCAGCCAAGAGGGAGGCAGGCCTCAATCACCCCTCCACTTT.

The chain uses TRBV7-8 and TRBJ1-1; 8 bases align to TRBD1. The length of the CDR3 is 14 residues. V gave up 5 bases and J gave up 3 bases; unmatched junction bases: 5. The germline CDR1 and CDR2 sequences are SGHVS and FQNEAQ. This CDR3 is CASSINRGDTEAFF. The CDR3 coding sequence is TGTGCCAGCAGCATTAACAGGGGGGACACTGAAGCTTTCTTT. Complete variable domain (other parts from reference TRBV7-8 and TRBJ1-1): GAGVSQSPRYKVAKRGQDVALRCDPISGHVSLFWYQQALGQGPEFLTYFQNEAQLDKSGLPSDRFFAERPEGSVSTLKIQRTQQEDSAVYLCASSINRGDTEAFFGQGTRLTVV.